This T cell receptor beta chain came from a study of OX40 agonist ivuxolimab in advanced cancers. Background for the entire study: The costimulatory receptor OX40 (CD134) was targeted by ivuxolimab, a fully human IgG2 agonistic monoclonal antibody. Intravenous ivuxolimab was administered to patients every 2 weeks at six dose levels: 0.01, 0.1, 0.3, 1.5, 3 and 10 mg/kg. Among the approximately 50 dose-escalation patients, approximately 20 had hepatocellular carcinoma, around 15 melanoma, 9 renal cell carcinoma and 9 head and neck cancer. The dose-escalation cohort was about 87% male with a mean age of about 58 years, ranging from about 20 to 80. Patients were allowed to have had prior anti-PD-1, anti-PD-L1 or anti-CTLA-4 therapy, and 30% to 50% of the dose-escalation patients had previously received checkpoint inhibitors. Three dose-escalation patients achieved partial responses, one with hepatocellular carcinoma and two with cutaneous melanoma. Peripheral TCRbeta sequencing aimed to test whether ivuxolimab altered TCR sequence diversity and caused clonal T-cell expansion. The paper covers the monotherapy dose-escalation part of the phase I ivuxolimab trial, which included N of about 50 patients. Overall results and qualifications from the work: Low levels of normalized T-cell clonal expansion were also seen in some patients who did not respond. At doses from 0.1 to 3.0 mg/kg, clonal expansion was seen in both CD4+ and CD8+ blood T cells between baseline and week 6. After ivuxolimab, CD8+ T cells had more expanded clones than CD4+ T cells on average. Which antigens the clonally expanded peripheral T cells were specific for was not determined. Partial responders in the 0.1-3.0 mg/kg groups had among the lowest normalized peripheral clonal expansion, especially among CD8+ T cells.

Patients with a history of autoimmune disease or receiving systemic immunosuppression were excluded from the trial. Peripheral blood for TCR sequencing was collected from all dose cohorts at baseline, on cycle 4 day 1, and on cycle 7 day 1. Samples were obtained from an open-label, multicenter, first-in-human phase I dose-escalation trial of ivuxolimab. Adults with locally advanced or metastatic melanoma, renal cell, hepatocellular, or head and neck squamous cell carcinoma were enrolled in the trial. Before TCR sequencing, CD4+ T cells and CD8+ T cells were sorted from peripheral blood as separate populations. For sequencing of the TCRbeta CDR3 region, genomic DNA was extracted from the sorted cells. TCRbeta CDR3 regions were sequenced using the immunoSEQ Assay. Held by TCRdb, this immuneACCESS table contains in-frame sequences only and omits some clones. Under half of the omission traces to an unresolved V gene where checked; the cause of the rest is unknown. The sample records more than 55,000 clones, about 91% of which are singletons. The top ten clonotypes cover roughly 12% of the sample.

About this clone itself: What this receptor recognizes is not known. Per-base quality was not reported, and no clone a single base away is much larger than it.

Sequenced material: CD4+ or CD8+ T cells sorted from blood, taken in a trial of the OX40 agonist ivuxolimab. The clonotype was recovered from an adult with an advanced solid tumor such as melanoma, head and neck, liver or kidney cancer.

The CDR3: CASSGSAGEGSPLHF. The nucleotide sequence reads TGTGCCAGCAGTGGATCGGCAGGGGAAGGGTCACCCCTCCACTTT. In this chain, TRBV6-4 is recombined with TRBJ1-6; the D gene is possibly TRBD1, with 6 bases matching. The trim is 4 bases for V and 10 bases for J, with a gap of 17 bases between the germline ends. The germline V gene supplies CDR1 MRHNA and CDR2 SNTAGT. From its cysteine to its phenylalanine, the CDR3 spans 15 amino acids. Here the CDR3 DNA is all that survives: 45 bases in frame from base 1.